This TCR beta chain was obtained from a study of blood T cells in healthy people across ages. On this clonotype: As yet, its antigen is unknown.

The second PCR ran about 6 to 11 cycles with a sample-barcoded 5' primer and J-beta primers. A tag from a template-switch adaptor with 12 random nucleotides marked each cDNA molecule. CDR3-containing paired-end reads numbered at least 2.5 million in each sample. TCRdb re-derived calls from the 5' RACE reads in MiXCR, one entry per CDR3 protein. Of 700,000 or so distinct CDR3 sequences detected, 40% to 50% appear once; the ten largest clones hold around 32%. Germline values: CDR1 MNHEY, CDR2 SMNVEV (reference sequence). Between the trimmed V and J ends, which lost 2 bases and 10 bases, there was a span of 23 bases. The CDR3 is 17 residues long. The donors, healthy Caucasians from Russia, were aged about 6 to 90. General observations from the study: Unsorted PBMC input precluded a conclusive naive versus antigen-experienced comparison.

The sequencing sample was made of blood. The receptor was derived from a man older than 75 in good health. V is TRBV27 and J is TRBJ1-4; D might be TRBD1 (5 bases). Here the CDR3 reads CASSLIRQGLYRPKLFF. In DNA form, the CDR3 reads TGTGCCAGCAGTTTAATCCGGCAGGGCCTGTACCGTCCAAAACTGTTTTTT. Together with reference TRBV27 and TRBJ1-4, the CDR3 gives the full variable domain: EAQVTQNPRYLITVTGKKLTVTCSQNMNHEYMSWYRQDPGLGLRQIYYSMNVEVTDKGDVPEGYKVSRKEKRNFPLILESPSPNQTSLYFCASSLIRQGLYRPKLFFGSGTQLSVL.